This TCR beta chain was recovered during a study of T cells after posttransplantation cyclophosphamide. Assay used: immunoSEQ multiplex PCR; TCRdb lists only in-frame clones, some missing. The sample has roughly 14,000 clones, approximately 82% seen once. This CDR3 comprises 13 residues. CDR1 MNHEY and CDR2 SVGAGI come from the germline V gene. Trimming took off 4 bases at V and 4 bases at J, with 10 bases between the two ends. The V call is TRBV6-5, the J call TRBJ1-2, with D perhaps matching TRBD1 (5 bases). Sequencing was done on a sample of memory CD4+ T cells sorted from PBMCs. The TCR originated in a man aged 50-59 years in good health, CMV-negative, and a related stem cell transplant donor. The CDR3 DNA reads as TGTGCCAGCAGTTTTACAGGATCCTATGGCTACACCTTC. Amino acid sequence: CASSFTGSYGYTF.